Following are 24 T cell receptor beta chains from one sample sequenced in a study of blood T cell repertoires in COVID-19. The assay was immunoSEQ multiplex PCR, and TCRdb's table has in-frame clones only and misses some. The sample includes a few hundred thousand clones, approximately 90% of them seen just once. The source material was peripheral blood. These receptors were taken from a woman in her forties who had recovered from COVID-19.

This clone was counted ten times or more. CDR3 sequence (DNA): TGTGCCAGCAGCCGACTAGCGGGAGCCCTCAATGAGCAGTTCTTC. This codes for CASSRLAGALNEQFF. This chain links TRBV11-1 with TRBJ2-1; TRBD2 matches at 12 bases. V lost 5 bases to trimming and J lost 6 bases; unmatched junction nucleotides: 5. Germline V gene lookup returns CDR1 SGHAT and CDR2 FQDESV (reference sequence). The CDR3 has 15 amino acids.

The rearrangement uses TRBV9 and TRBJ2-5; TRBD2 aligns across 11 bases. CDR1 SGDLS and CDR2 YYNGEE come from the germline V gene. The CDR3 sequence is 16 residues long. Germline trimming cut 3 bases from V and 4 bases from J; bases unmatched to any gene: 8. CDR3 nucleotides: TGTGCCAGCAGCGCCCGACTAGCGGGATCGCGAGAGACCCAGTACTTC. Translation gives CASSARLAGSRETQYF.

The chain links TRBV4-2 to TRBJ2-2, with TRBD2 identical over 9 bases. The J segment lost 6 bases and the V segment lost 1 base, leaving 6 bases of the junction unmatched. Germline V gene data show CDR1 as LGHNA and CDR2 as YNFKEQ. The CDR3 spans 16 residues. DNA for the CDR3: TGTGCCAGCAGCCAAGTTGCGGGAGGGCCCGCCGGGGAGCTGTTTTTT. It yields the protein CASSQVAGGPAGELFF.

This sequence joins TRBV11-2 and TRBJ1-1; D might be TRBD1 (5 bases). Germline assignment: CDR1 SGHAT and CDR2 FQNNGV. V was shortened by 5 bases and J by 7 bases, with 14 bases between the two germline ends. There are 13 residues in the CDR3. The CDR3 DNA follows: TGTGCCAGCAGCCCATGGGGGGGATATGAAGCTTTCTTT. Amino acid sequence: CASSPWGGYEAFF.

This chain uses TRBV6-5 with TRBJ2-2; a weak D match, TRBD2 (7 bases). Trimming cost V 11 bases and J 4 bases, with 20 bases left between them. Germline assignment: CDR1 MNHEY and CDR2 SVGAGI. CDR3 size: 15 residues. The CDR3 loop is CAHPRGARGTGELFF. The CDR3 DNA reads TGTGCCCACCCCCGGGGGGCTCGGGGCACCGGGGAGCTGTTTTTT.

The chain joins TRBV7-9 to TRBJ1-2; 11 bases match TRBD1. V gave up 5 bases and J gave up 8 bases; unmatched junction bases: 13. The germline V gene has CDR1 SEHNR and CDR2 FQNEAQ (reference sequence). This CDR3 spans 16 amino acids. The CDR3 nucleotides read TGTGCCAGCAGCCCGGGACAGGGGGAACCTAGAAGGGGCTACACCTTC. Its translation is CASSPGQGEPRRGYTF.

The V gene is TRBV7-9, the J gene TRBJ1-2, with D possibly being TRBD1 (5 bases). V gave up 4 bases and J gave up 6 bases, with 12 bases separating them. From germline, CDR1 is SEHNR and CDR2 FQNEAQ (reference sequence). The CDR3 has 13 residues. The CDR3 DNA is TGTGCCAGCAGCTCGATCCAGGGTGATGGCTACACCTTC. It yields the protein CASSSIQGDGYTF.

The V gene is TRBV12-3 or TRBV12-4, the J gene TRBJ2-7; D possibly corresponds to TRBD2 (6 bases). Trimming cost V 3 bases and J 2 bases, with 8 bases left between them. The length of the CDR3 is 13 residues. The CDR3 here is CASSLGGPYEQYF. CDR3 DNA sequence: TGTGCCAGCAGTTTGGGAGGACCCTACGAGCAGTACTTC.

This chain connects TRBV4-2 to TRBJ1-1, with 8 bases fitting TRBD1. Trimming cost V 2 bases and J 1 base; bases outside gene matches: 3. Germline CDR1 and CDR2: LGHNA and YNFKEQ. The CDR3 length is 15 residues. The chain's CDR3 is CASSQPDRENTEAFF. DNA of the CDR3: TGTGCCAGCAGCCAACCGGACAGGGAGAACACTGAAGCTTTCTTT.

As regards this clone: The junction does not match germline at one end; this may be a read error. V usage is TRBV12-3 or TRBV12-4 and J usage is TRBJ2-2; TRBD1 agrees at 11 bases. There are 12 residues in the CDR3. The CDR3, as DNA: TGTGCCAGCAGTCCAGGGACAGGGGGGCTGTTTTTT. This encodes CASSPGTGGLFF.

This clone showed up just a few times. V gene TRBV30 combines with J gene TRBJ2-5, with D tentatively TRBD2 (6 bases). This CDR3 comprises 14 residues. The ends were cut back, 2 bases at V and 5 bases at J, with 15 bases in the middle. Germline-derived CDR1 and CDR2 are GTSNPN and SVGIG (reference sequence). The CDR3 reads CAWSPPGRGETQYF. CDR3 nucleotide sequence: TGTGCCTGGAGTCCGCCCGGCCGGGGGGAGACCCAGTACTTC. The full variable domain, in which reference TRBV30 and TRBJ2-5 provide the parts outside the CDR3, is SQTIHQWPATLVQPVGSPLSLECTVEGTSNPNLYWYRQAAGRGLQLLFYSVGIGQISSEVPQNLSASRPQDRQFILSSKKLLLSDSGFYLCAWSPPGRGETQYFGPGTRLLVL.

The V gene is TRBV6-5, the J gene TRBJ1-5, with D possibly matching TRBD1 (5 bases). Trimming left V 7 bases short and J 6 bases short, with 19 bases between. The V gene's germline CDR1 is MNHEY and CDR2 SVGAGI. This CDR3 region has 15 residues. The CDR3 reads CASNKGGGVAQPQHF. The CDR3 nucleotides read TGTGCCAGCAACAAGGGTGGGGGGGTCGCTCAGCCCCAGCATTTT.

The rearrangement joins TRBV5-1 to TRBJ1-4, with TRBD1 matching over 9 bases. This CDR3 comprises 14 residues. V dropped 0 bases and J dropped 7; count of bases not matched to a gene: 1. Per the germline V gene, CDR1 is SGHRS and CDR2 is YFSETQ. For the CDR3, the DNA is TGCGCCAGCAGCTTGGGGACAGGGGCTGAAAAACTGTTTTTT. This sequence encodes CASSLGTGAEKLFF.

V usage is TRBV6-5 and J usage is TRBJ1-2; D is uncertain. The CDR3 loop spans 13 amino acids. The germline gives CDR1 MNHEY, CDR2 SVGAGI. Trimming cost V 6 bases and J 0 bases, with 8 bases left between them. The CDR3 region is CASRLRANYGYTF. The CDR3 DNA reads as TGTGCCAGCAGACTCCGGGCTAACTATGGCTACACCTTC.

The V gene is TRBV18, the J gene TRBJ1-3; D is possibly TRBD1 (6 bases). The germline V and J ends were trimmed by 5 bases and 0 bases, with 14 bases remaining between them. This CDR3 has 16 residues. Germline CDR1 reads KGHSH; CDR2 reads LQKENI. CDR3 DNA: TGTGCCAGCTCAGAAGAACAGGGATCCTCTGGAAACACCATATATTTT. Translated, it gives CASSEEQGSSGNTIYF.

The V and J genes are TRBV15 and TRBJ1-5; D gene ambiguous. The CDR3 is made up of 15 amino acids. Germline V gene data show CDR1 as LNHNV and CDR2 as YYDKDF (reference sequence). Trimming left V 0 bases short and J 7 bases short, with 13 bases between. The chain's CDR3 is CATSRDQRPEQPQHF. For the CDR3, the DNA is TGTGCCACCAGCAGAGACCAGCGACCCGAACAGCCCCAGCATTTT.

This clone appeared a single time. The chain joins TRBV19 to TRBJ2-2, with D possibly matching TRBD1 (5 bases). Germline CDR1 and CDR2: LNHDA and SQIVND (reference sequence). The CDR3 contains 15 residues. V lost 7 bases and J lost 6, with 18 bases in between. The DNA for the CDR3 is TGTGCCAGTACCAATAGGGGCCCCCGGGCCGGGGAGCTGTTTTTT. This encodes CASTNRGPRAGELFF.

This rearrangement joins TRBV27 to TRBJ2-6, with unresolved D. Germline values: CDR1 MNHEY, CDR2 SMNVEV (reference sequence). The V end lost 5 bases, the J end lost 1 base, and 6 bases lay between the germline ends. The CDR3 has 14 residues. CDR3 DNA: TGTGCCAGCAGTCCCGTATCTGGGGCCAACGTCCTGACTTTC. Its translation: CASSPVSGANVLTF.

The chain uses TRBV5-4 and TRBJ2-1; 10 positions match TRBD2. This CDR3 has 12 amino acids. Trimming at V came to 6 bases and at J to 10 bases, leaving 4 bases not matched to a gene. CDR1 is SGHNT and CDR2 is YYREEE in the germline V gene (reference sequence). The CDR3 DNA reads TGTGCCAGCACCCAGACTAGCGGGGAGCAGTTCTTC. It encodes CASTQTSGEQFF.

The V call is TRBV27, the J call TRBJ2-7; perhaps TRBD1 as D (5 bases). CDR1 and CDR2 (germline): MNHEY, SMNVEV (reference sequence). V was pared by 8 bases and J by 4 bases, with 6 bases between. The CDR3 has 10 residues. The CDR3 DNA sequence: TGTGCCAGCGGACATTACGAGCAGTACTTC. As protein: CASGHYEQYF.

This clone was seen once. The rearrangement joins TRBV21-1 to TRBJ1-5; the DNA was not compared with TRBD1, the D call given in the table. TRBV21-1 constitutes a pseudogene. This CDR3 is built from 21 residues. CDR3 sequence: CASSKVPRDRGLFDGNQPQHF. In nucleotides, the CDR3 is TGTGCCAGCAGCAAAGTTCCCCGGGACAGGGGGCTTTTTGATGGCAATCAGCCCCAGCATTTT.

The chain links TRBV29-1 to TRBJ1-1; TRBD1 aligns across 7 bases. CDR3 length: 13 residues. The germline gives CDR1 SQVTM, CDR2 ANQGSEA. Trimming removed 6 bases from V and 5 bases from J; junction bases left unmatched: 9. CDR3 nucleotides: TGCAGCGTCAACAGGGGCTTTGCGACTGAAGCTTTCTTT. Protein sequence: CSVNRGFATEAFF. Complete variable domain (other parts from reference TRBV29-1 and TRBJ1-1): SAVISQKPSRDICQRGTSLTIQCQVDSQVTMMFWYRQQPGQSLTLIATANQGSEATYESGFVIDKFPISRPNLTFSTLTVSNMSPEDSSIYLCSVNRGFATEAFFGQGTRLTVV.

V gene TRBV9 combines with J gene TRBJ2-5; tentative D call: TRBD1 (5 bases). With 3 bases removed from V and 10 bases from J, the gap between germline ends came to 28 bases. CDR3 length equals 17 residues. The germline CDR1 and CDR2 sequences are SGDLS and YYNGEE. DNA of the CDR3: TGTGCCAGCAGCGCCAAACCGGGCCGCCGTAGTGAAGGGGACCAGTACTTC. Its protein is CASSAKPGRRSEGDQYF.

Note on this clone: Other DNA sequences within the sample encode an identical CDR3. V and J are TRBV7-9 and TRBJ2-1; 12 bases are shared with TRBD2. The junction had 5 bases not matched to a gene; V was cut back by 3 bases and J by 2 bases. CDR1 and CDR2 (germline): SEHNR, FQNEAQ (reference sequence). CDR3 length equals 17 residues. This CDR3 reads CASSLGGLAGAYNEQFF. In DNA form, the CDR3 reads TGTGCCAGCAGCTTGGGGGGACTAGCGGGCGCCTACAATGAGCAGTTCTTC.